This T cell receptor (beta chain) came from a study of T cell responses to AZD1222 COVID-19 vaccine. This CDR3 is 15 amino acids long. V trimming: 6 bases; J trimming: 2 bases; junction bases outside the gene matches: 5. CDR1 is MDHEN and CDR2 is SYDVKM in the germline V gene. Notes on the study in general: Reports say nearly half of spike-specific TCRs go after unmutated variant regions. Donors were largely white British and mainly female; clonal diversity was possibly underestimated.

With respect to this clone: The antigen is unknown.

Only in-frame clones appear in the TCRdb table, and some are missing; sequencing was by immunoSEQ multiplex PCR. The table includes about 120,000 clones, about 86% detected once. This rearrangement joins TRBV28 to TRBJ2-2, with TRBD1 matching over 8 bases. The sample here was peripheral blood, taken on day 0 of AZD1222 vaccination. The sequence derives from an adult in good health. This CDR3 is CASRGQGQNTGELFF. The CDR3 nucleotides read TGTGCCAGCAGAGGACAGGGCCAAAACACCGGGGAGCTGTTTTTT.